The 27 T cell receptor beta chains in this list originate from one sample, sequenced in a study of CD8 T cells in Susac syndrome (dated by TCRdb to between 2018 and 2020). Receptor amplification or capture employed the immunoSEQ multiplex PCR assay. RNA was extracted using the RNeasy kit, and roughly 0.5 to 1 microgram was reverse transcribed with random hexamers. The raw public data were reprocessed by TCRdb itself: fastp quality trimming at Q25, MiXCR clonotype calling, in-frame beta chains only. CDR3 protein sequences are deduplicated, and each keeps its most common genes and DNA. This sample has 110,000 to 150,000 distinct CDR3 sequences in its table, and approximately 95% of those were observed once. Approximately 0.27% of the sample lies in the top ten. Sequencing was done on a sample of CD8+ T cells from PBMCs. The receptors shown here come from a human donor in good health.

V usage is TRBV14 and J usage is TRBJ1-2; a weak D match, TRBD1 (6 bases). The ends were cut back, 4 bases at V and 4 bases at J, with 19 bases in the middle. The CDR3 runs to 16 residues. CDR1 and CDR2 (germline): SGHDN, FVKESK. In nucleotides, the CDR3 is TGTGCCAGCAGCCTCCGGGACATGGATCACCTCTATGGCTACACCTTC. As protein: CASSLRDMDHLYGYTF. The whole variable domain, filled in from reference TRBV14 and TRBJ1-2, reads EAGVTQFPSHSVIEKGQTVTLRCDPISGHDNLYWYRRVMGKEIKFLLHFVKESKQDESGMPNNRFLAERTGGTYSTLKVQPAELEDSGVYFCASSLRDMDHLYGYTFGSGTRLTVV.

Here the CDR3 DNA reads TGTGCCAGCAGTTCAGTCGCAGACTCCTACGAGCAGTACTTC. This translates into CASSSVADSYEQYF. The chain joins TRBV12-3 or TRBV12-4 to TRBJ2-7; D gene ambiguous. V was pared by 4 bases and J by 0 bases, with 10 bases between. This CDR3 region has 14 residues.

This clonotype was recorded only once. This chain links TRBV28 with TRBJ2-3; 7 nucleotides match TRBD1. Germline V CDR1 and CDR2: MDHEN, SYDVKM. Unmatched junction bases numbered 5, after V lost 7 bases and J lost 1 base. This CDR3 spans 14 amino acids. DNA of the CDR3: TGTGCCAGCACATGGGACAGACGCACAGATACGCAGTATTTT. Translated, it gives CASTWDRRTDTQYF.

The rearrangement links TRBV20-1 to TRBJ2-2; tentative D call: TRBD1 (6 bases). Germline loops: CDR1 DFQATT, CDR2 SNEGSKA (reference sequence). V lost 5 bases, J lost 0 bases, and 7 bases lay in between. CDR3 length equals 13 residues. The DNA for the CDR3 is TGCAGTGCTGGACAGACGAACACCGGGGAGCTGTTTTTT. Its translation is CSAGQTNTGELFF.

The chain employs TRBV7-8 and TRBJ2-7; D remains unclear. The germline V and J ends were trimmed by 5 bases and 6 bases, with 11 bases remaining between them. The CDR3 has 12 amino acids. Looked up from germline, CDR1 is SGHVS and CDR2 is FQNEAQ. The DNA of the CDR3 is TGTGCCAGCAGCCGTCCGGGCCCCGAGCAGTACTTC. This translates into CASSRPGPEQYF.

The chain recombines TRBV11-3 with TRBJ2-1; 10 nucleotides agree with TRBD2. V shed 5 bases, J shed 0 bases, and the junction held 7 bases outside the gene matches. Germline values: CDR1 SGHNT, CDR2 YENEEA. The CDR3 is 17 amino acids. The CDR3 region has the DNA TGTGCCAGCAGCGCTAGCGGGAGTACTCGCTCCTACAATGAGCAGTTCTTC. Its protein product is CASSASGSTRSYNEQFF.

The V call is TRBV6-5, the J call TRBJ2-1; TRBD1 might be the D (6 bases). Looked up from germline, CDR1 is MNHEY and CDR2 is SVGAGI. The CDR3 loop spans 13 amino acids. V was shortened by 5 bases and J by 6 bases, with 11 bases between the two germline ends. The chain's CDR3 is CASSQGSVNEQFF. The CDR3 nucleotides are TGTGCCAGCAGTCAGGGGAGCGTCAATGAGCAGTTCTTC.

This clonotype occurred once. The chain has TRBV30 and TRBJ2-7, with D possibly matching TRBD1 (6 bases). CDR1 is GTSNPN, CDR2 SVGIG, per germline (reference sequence). V lost 3 bases, J lost 0 bases, and 12 bases lay in between. This CDR3 contains 14 residues. The CDR3 loop reads CAWSVGDTSYEQYF. Written as DNA, the CDR3 is TGTGCCTGGAGCGTGGGGGACACCTCCTACGAGCAGTACTTC.

The rearrangement joins TRBV20-1 to TRBJ2-7; D unresolved. The V and J ends lost 6 bases and 5 bases respectively, with 14 bases between them. CDR1 and CDR2 from the germline V gene are DFQATT and SNEGSKA (reference sequence). This CDR3 has 12 amino acids. The CDR3 DNA is TGCAGTGCCCGAGAACAAGAGGACGAGCAGTACTTC. Its translation is CSAREQEDEQYF.

The chain has TRBV28 and TRBJ2-1, with 7 bases fitting TRBD2. The CDR3 is made up of 13 amino acids. The germline V gene encodes CDR1 MDHEN and CDR2 SYDVKM. The V gene end was trimmed by 8 bases and the J gene end by 4 bases; junction bases not matched to a gene: 5. As DNA, the CDR3 is TGTGCCAGCGGAGCGGGACGATACAATGAGCAGTTCTTC. It translates to CASGAGRYNEQFF.

The rearrangement uses TRBV14 and TRBJ2-2; D remains unclear. The CDR3 sequence is 16 residues long. V dropped 0 bases and J dropped 6 bases, with 14 bases sitting between them. The germline CDR1 and CDR2 sequences are SGHDN and FVKESK. CDR3 nucleotides: TGTGCCAGCAGCCAAGAAGGGATTCTTTATCCCGGGGAGCTGTTTTTT. Its protein is CASSQEGILYPGELFF.

The chain is built from TRBV20-1 and TRBJ1-5; TRBD1 is a possible D gene (6 bases). V was trimmed by 5 bases and J by 9 bases, leaving 20 bases between them. Germline CDR1 and CDR2: DFQATT and SNEGSKA (reference sequence). CDR3 size: 14 residues. CDR3 amino acids: CSAAPTGPEGPQHF. The CDR3 bases are TGCAGTGCTGCCCCGACAGGCCCTGAGGGGCCCCAGCATTTT.

The rearrangement links TRBV14 to TRBJ2-7; the D is unclear. The CDR3 loop spans 15 amino acids. CDR1 and CDR2 from the germline V gene are SGHDN and FVKESK. Trimming shortened V by 2 bases and J by 3 bases, and 14 bases separated the two germline ends. Here the CDR3 DNA reads TGTGCCAGCAGCCAACTAGTGGAGACCTTCTACGAGCAGTACTTC. Encoded protein: CASSQLVETFYEQYF.

V is TRBV29-1 and J is TRBJ2-7, with D possibly TRBD1 on 6 matching bases. Trimming removed 1 base from V and 4 bases from J, with 20 bases in between. The CDR3 is 16 residues long. Germline loops: CDR1 SQVTM, CDR2 ANQGSEA. CDR3 in amino acids: CSVEGSEGHGQYEQYF. The CDR3 DNA sequence: TGCAGCGTTGAAGGGTCCGAGGGACATGGTCAATACGAGCAGTACTTC.

The chain links TRBV27 to TRBJ2-7; no firm D call. This CDR3 region has 14 residues. The V end lost 2 bases, the J end lost 3 bases, and 11 bases lay between the germline ends. Per germline, CDR1 MNHEY and CDR2 SMNVEV (reference sequence). The CDR3 reads CASSLGYGLYEQYF. CDR3 DNA: TGTGCCAGCAGTTTAGGCTATGGCCTCTACGAGCAGTACTTC.

The chain links TRBV27 to TRBJ1-2; 7 nucleotides agree with TRBD1. The CDR3 length is 14 residues. With V trimmed by 0 bases and J by 2 bases, 0 bases remained unmatched. Germline assignment: CDR1 MNHEY and CDR2 SMNVEV (reference sequence). The CDR3 coding sequence is TGTGCCAGCAGTTTATCGACAGGGAACTATGGCTACACCTTC. This gives the protein CASSLSTGNYGYTF.

The chain has TRBV27 and TRBJ1-4, with unresolved D. Trimming shortened V by 2 bases and J by 3 bases, and 10 bases separated the two germline ends. The CDR3 extends over 15 amino acids. CDR1 is MNHEY, CDR2 SMNVEV, per germline (reference sequence). For the CDR3, the DNA is TGTGCCAGCAGTTTAAAGGGCAGACCTAATGAAAAACTGTTTTTT. Its translation: CASSLKGRPNEKLFF.

CDR3 sequence: CALAQENEKLFF. CDR3 DNA sequence: TGTGCTTTAGCCCAAGAGAATGAAAAACTGTTTTTT. V usage is TRBV30 and J usage is TRBJ1-4; D is undetermined. Germline CDR1 GTSNPN, CDR2 SVGIG (reference sequence). The CDR3 has 12 amino acids.

The J gene is TRBJ2-7, the V gene TRBV15; D is perhaps TRBD1 or TRBD2 (5 bases each). The CDR3 has 15 residues. Germline V CDR1 and CDR2: LNHNV, YYDKDF (reference sequence). Trimming took off 0 bases at V and 3 bases at J, with 12 bases between the two ends. The CDR3 spells CATSRDGDPNYEQYF. The CDR3 DNA sequence: TGTGCCACCAGCAGAGATGGGGACCCAAACTACGAGCAGTACTTC.

V usage is TRBV6-2 or TRBV6-3 and J usage is TRBJ2-1; a possible D gene is TRBD1 (5 bases). This CDR3 is built from 15 residues. Trimming left V 4 bases short and J 3 bases short, with 13 bases between. Germline values: CDR1 MNHEY, CDR2 SVGEGT. CDR3 sequence reads: CASSSLDQGYNEQFF. The DNA of the CDR3 is TGTGCCAGCAGTTCCTTAGACCAGGGCTACAATGAGCAGTTCTTC.

The V call is TRBV7-2, the J call TRBJ2-2; maybe TRBD1 (6 bases). This CDR3 is built from 14 residues. V lost 5 bases and J lost 5, with 12 bases in between. The germline V gene encodes CDR1 SGHTA and CDR2 FQGNSA. DNA of the CDR3: TGTGCCAGCAGCCGGACAGAAAGAACCGGGGAGCTGTTTTTT. This encodes CASSRTERTGELFF. Drawing the rest from reference TRBV7-2 and TRBJ2-2, the complete variable domain is GAGVSQSPSNKVTEKGKDVELRCDPISGHTALYWYRQSLGQGLEFLIYFQGNSAPDKSGLPSDRFSAERTGGSVSTLTIQRTQQEDSAVYLCASSRTERTGELFFGEGSRLTVL.

The V and J genes are TRBV27 and TRBJ1-2, with D unresolved. CDR1 is MNHEY, CDR2 SMNVEV, per germline (reference sequence). This CDR3 comprises 13 residues. Deletions cut 4 bases from V and 0 bases from J, with 6 bases between. The DNA for the CDR3 is TGTGCCAGCAGTTCGGCTCCTAACTATGGCTACACCTTC. As protein: CASSSAPNYGYTF.

The rearrangement uses TRBV4-3 and TRBJ2-1, with D perhaps TRBD2 (5 bases). The ends were cut back, 4 bases at V and 3 bases at J, with 22 bases in the middle. CDR1 LGHNA and CDR2 YSLEER come from the germline V gene. CDR3 length: 18 residues. The CDR3 region has the DNA TGCGCCAGCAGCCCTGATCAGATTTCAAGCGGAGTCTACAATGAGCAGTTCTTC. Amino acid sequence: CASSPDQISSGVYNEQFF.

The chain has TRBV4-3 and TRBJ2-1; D possibly corresponds to TRBD2 (6 bases). Deletions cut 4 bases from V and 8 bases from J, with 18 bases between. Germline V gives CDR1 LGHNA, CDR2 YSLEER. This CDR3 comprises 15 residues. The CDR3 loop is CASSLGDSLWDEQFF. CDR3 sequence (DNA): TGCGCCAGCAGCCTTGGGGACTCCCTCTGGGATGAGCAGTTCTTC.

V is TRBV20-1 and J is TRBJ2-7; D tentatively fits TRBD1 or TRBD2 (5 bases each). The CDR3 consists of 15 residues. Between the trimmed V and J ends, which lost 5 bases and 4 bases, there was a span of 21 bases. CDR1 is DFQATT, CDR2 SNEGSKA, per germline (reference sequence). Here the CDR3 DNA reads TGCAGTGCTGGCCCTTGGGACGCCGGGCGGTACGAGCAGTACTTC. Encoded protein: CSAGPWDAGRYEQYF.

This chain joins TRBV7-2 and TRBJ2-7; 7 bases line up with TRBD1. This CDR3 spans 15 amino acids. Germline CDR1 SGHTA, CDR2 FQGNSA. Trimming cost V 1 base and J 2 bases; bases outside gene matches: 5. This CDR3 reads CASSLDTGATYEQYF. In DNA, the CDR3 is TGTGCCAGCAGCTTAGACACAGGGGCAACCTACGAGCAGTACTTC.

This chain links TRBV27 with TRBJ2-1; 7 nucleotides match TRBD1. The CDR3 has 18 residues. The germline V gene has CDR1 MNHEY and CDR2 SMNVEV (reference sequence). V trimming: 0 bases; J trimming: 4 bases; junction bases outside the gene matches: 12. CDR3 residues: CASSLSFVGVRGYNEQFF. The DNA for the CDR3 is TGTGCCAGCAGTTTATCATTTGTCGGGGTCAGGGGGTACAATGAGCAGTTCTTC.